This T cell receptor (beta chain) emerged from a study of graft-versus-host responses after intestinal transplantation. Assay: immunoSEQ multiplex PCR; the TCRdb copy retains only in-frame clones and omits some. The data hold about 120,000 clones, with just under 95% observed a single time. CDR3 length equals 17 residues. Per germline, CDR1 KGHSH and CDR2 LQKENI. With V trimmed by 5 bases and J by 4 bases, 14 bases remained unmatched. Notes on this clone: The antigen is undetermined.

Whole-study results and caveats: Levels of circulating GvH clones at their peak were associated with early post-transplant HvG declines. Ileal or blood samples showed some GvH clones first, and such clones were also found in recipient marrow.

This receptor was obtained from a human donor who was the organ donor for an intestinal transplant. The J gene is TRBJ2-3, the V gene TRBV18; 8 bases match TRBD1. This specimen was unstimulated CD8+ T cells sorted from spleen or lymph node cells, taken before transplant. The CDR3 coding sequence is TGTGCCAGCTCAGGGCGACAGGGGACACTCCACCCAGATACGCAGTATTTT. Its protein product is CASSGRQGTLHPDTQYF.